This TCR beta chain was identified during a study of T cell repertoires in cytomegalovirus infection. About the study: Public TCR beta signatures marked donors with CMV infection and the matching HLA.

In TCRdb, the reads were re-called with MiXCR into one record per CDR3 protein. The sample lists about 130,000 distinct CDR3 sequences, under 30% occurring once. CDR3 length: 14 amino acids. Germline V gives CDR1 SGHRS, CDR2 YFSETQ. Trimming stripped 3 bases from V and 1 base from J, with 10 bases between. The study, taken as a whole, reports: Public TCR beta family frequency separated CMV-and-HLA carriers, including in an independent cohort. CMV-specific HLA-C-restricted TCR beta clonotypes dominated the ex vivo response.

A word on this clonotype: Its antigen is not known.

Specimen: PBMCs, sequenced either directly or after in vitro stimulation (not recorded which). The chain carries TRBV5-1 and TRBJ1-1, with D possibly TRBD1 on 6 matching bases. The sequence derives from a human donor in good health (CMV status not recorded). Some clones in this sample may be carry-over from other donors' samples. CDR3 region: CASSYRAQNTEAFF. In nucleotides, the CDR3 is TGCGCCAGCAGCTACAGGGCTCAGAACACTGAAGCTTTCTTT. Full variable domain (missing parts from reference TRBV5-1 and TRBJ1-1): KAGVTQTPRYLIKTRGQQVTLSCSPISGHRSVSWYQQTPGQGLQFLFEYFSETQRNKGNFPGRFSGRQFSNSRSEMNVSTLELGDSALYLCASSYRAQNTEAFFGQGTRLTVV.